The sequence of this TCR beta chain was determined in a study of blood T cell repertoires in COVID-19. Study information: Material from acute and convalescent COVID-19 was sourced from the United States, Italy and Spain. Nucleic acid was either cDNA or gDNA, and it came from T cells, B-cell-depleted T cells, or PBMCs.

In the original workflow: Amplification of reference gene primers was used by the study to estimate nucleated cell counts. Here immunoSEQ multiplex PCR was the method, and the copy in TCRdb shows in-frame clones only, minus some. That table supplies the V and J calls and clone size; D and trimming were determined from the DNA. The data hold about 68,000 clones, with over 70% observed a single time. Germline-derived CDR1 and CDR2 are LNHDA and SQIVND (reference sequence). The CDR3 covers 16 residues. The J segment lost 4 bases and the V segment lost 3 bases, leaving 7 bases of the junction unmatched. The receptor comes from a human donor in a cohort sampled during active COVID-19. Sample: peripheral blood. J is TRBJ1-5 and V is TRBV19, with TRBD1 matching 9 bases. The CDR3 here is CASSIPRDRANQPQHF. The CDR3, as DNA: TGTGCCAGTAGTATCCCCCGGGACAGGGCTAATCAGCCCCAGCATTTT.